These 23 T cell receptor beta chains originate from one sample sequenced in a study of Graves' ophthalmopathy and Graves' hyperthyroidism. Beta-chain TCR CDR3 regions were amplified from RNA transcripts. RT-PCR with HTBI primers came first, then second-round multiplex PCR. TCRdb reprocessed the multiplex PCR reads via MiXCR and lists one record per CDR3 protein. Counted here are approximately 160,000 distinct CDR3 sequences, less than 45% occurring once; the ten biggest clones make up about 5.8%. Sequenced: peripheral blood. These receptors originate from a woman in her forties with Graves' ophthalmopathy.

This clonotype was seen many times. The chain uses TRBV20-1 and TRBJ1-6, with TRBD1 matching 7 bases. With 5 bases clipped from V and 7 bases from J, the junction kept 8 bases outside the gene matches. The CDR3 extends over 14 amino acids. Germline CDR1 and CDR2: DFQATT and SNEGSKA (reference sequence). CDR3 coding DNA: TGCAGTGCTCGGGGGGGACAGAGAAATTCACCCCTCCACTTT. Translating gives CSARGGQRNSPLHF.

This clonotype was detected only once. The chain joins TRBV12-3 or TRBV12-4 to TRBJ1-2, with unresolved D. The CDR3 runs 15 residues. V lost 3 bases and J 4 bases, leaving 15 bases between the germline ends. CDR3 DNA sequence: TGTGCCAGCAGTTTCGTAGGCAACTTTCCCTATGGCTACACCTTC. Amino acid sequence: CASSFVGNFPYGYTF.

The CDR3 reads CASSYRPASSNQPQHF. CDR3 bases: TGTGCCAGCAGTTACCGTCCGGCCTCTAGCAATCAGCCCCAGCATTTT. This chain connects TRBV6-2 or TRBV6-3 to TRBJ1-5; D gene unclear. The CDR3 totals 16 residues. Trimming left V 2 bases short and J 0 bases short, with 11 bases between. The germline V gene encodes CDR1 MNHEY and CDR2 SVGEGT.

This chain connects TRBV19 to TRBJ1-3; D not certain. The germline gives CDR1 LNHDA, CDR2 SQIVND (reference sequence). The CDR3 loop spans 13 amino acids. V was clipped by 3 bases and J by 1 base, with 4 bases between them. The CDR3 bases are TGTGCCAGTAGTATTGCTTCTGGAAACACCATATATTTT. It translates to CASSIASGNTIYF.

This clonotype was recorded many times. The chain couples TRBV7-2 to TRBJ1-6; 8 nucleotides agree with TRBD1. Germline trimming cut 0 bases from V and 7 bases from J; bases unmatched to any gene: 2. The CDR3 runs 15 residues. The germline CDR1 and CDR2 sequences are SGHTA and FQGNSA. As DNA, the CDR3 is TGTGCCAGCAGCTTAGCTAGGACAGGGAATTCACCCCTCCACTTT. It yields the protein CASSLARTGNSPLHF.

The table lists this clonotype with many counts. This chain joins TRBV7-2 and TRBJ2-2, with 7 bases aligning to TRBD1. CDR1 and CDR2 from the germline V gene are SGHTA and FQGNSA. Trimming took 3 bases from V and 6 from J; bases not matched to a gene: 4. The CDR3 consists of 14 residues. The CDR3 here is CASSFTGVAGELFF. CDR3 in DNA: TGTGCCAGCAGCTTCACAGGGGTTGCCGGGGAGCTGTTTTTT.

This clonotype showed up many times. The DNA for the CDR3 is TGCGCCAGCAGCTTAGGCGGGGGCGGTCAGTACGAGCAGTACTTC. The encoded protein is CASSLGGGGQYEQYF. This chain connects TRBV5-1 to TRBJ2-7; maybe TRBD2 (7 bases). The CDR3 contains 15 residues. Germline values: CDR1 SGHRS, CDR2 YFSETQ. Trimming left V 2 bases short and J 4 bases short, with 16 bases between.

This clonotype was seen ten or more times. The rearrangement uses TRBV2 and TRBJ2-7; 7 bases align to TRBD1. CDR3 length: 14 residues. In germline, CDR1 is SNHLY, CDR2 FYNNEI. The ends lost 6 bases at V and 1 base at J; junction bases unmatched: 6. Here the CDR3 DNA reads TGTGCCAGCAGGGAAACGACAGGGTCCTACGAGCAGTACTTC. Residues: CASRETTGSYEQYF.

This sequence joins TRBV7-6 and TRBJ2-7; D gene uncertain. The CDR3 consists of 15 residues. V lost 0 bases, J lost 1 base, and 10 bases lay in between. Germline V gene data show CDR1 as SGHVS and CDR2 as FNYEAQ. The CDR3 is CASSLARHFSYEQYF. Written as DNA, the CDR3 is TGTGCCAGCAGCTTAGCCCGACATTTTTCCTACGAGCAGTACTTC.

Ten or more counts support this clonotype. The CDR3 protein is CASSRASVQTQYF. The CDR3 DNA follows: TGTGCCAGCAGCCGGGCTAGCGTGCAGACCCAGTACTTC. This chain uses TRBV12-3 or TRBV12-4 with TRBJ2-5; D may be TRBD2 (6 bases). CDR3 length: 13 residues. V was cut by 6 bases and J by 6 bases, with 14 bases left in between.

The rearrangement joins TRBV4-1 to TRBJ2-7, with no clear D. The germline CDR1 and CDR2 sequences are MGHRA and YSYEKL. CDR3 size: 16 residues. Trimming left V 1 base short and J 1 base short, with 14 bases between. CDR3 region: CASSQGAAEFSYEQYF. Here the CDR3 DNA reads TGCGCCAGCAGCCAAGGGGCGGCAGAATTTTCCTACGAGCAGTACTTC.

At least ten counts were recorded for this clonotype. This may be a read error: a much more frequent sequence differs by one nucleotide. The chain employs TRBV30 and TRBJ1-1, with D uncertain. Germline CDR1 reads GTSNPN; CDR2 reads SVGIG (reference sequence). V was clipped by 0 bases and J by 1 base, with 6 bases between them. The CDR3 runs to 13 residues. CDR3: CAWSVDTNTEAFF. CDR3 bases: TGTGCCTGGAGTGTAGACACGAACACTGAAGCTTTCTTT. The variable domain in full, with the rest retrieved from reference TRBV30 and TRBJ1-1, is SQTIHQWPATLVQPVGSPLSLECTVEGTSNPNLYWYRQAAGRGLQLLFYSVGIGQISSEVPQNLSASRPQDRQFILSSKKLLLSDSGFYLCAWSVDTNTEAFFGQGTRLTVV.

This clonotype was counted many times. The chain joins TRBV12-3 or TRBV12-4 to TRBJ1-2; D might be TRBD1 (6 bases). V shed 0 bases and J shed 1 base, with 18 bases lying between them. The CDR3 consists of 18 residues. The CDR3 protein is CASSLAVGQPNNNYGYTF. CDR3 in DNA: TGTGCCAGCAGTTTAGCGGTAGGACAGCCCAACAATAACTATGGCTACACCTTC.

V usage is TRBV28 and J usage is TRBJ1-1; D is unresolved. V lost 6 bases, J lost 12 bases, and 23 bases lay in between. The CDR3 contains 14 residues. CDR1 and CDR2 from the germline V gene are MDHEN and SYDVKM. CDR3 loop: CASSLRPAQDLTFF. The CDR3 DNA reads TGTGCCAGCAGCCTTAGGCCTGCCCAGGACTTAACTTTCTTT.

The chain uses TRBV6-2 or TRBV6-3 and TRBJ2-5; 8 bases match TRBD1. Germline V lookup: CDR1 MNHEY, CDR2 SVGEGT. V lost 4 bases to trimming and J lost 4 bases; unmatched junction nucleotides: 5. The CDR3 sequence is 14 residues long. The CDR3 region is CASSLNTGGETQYF. In DNA form, the CDR3 reads TGTGCCAGCAGTTTGAACACAGGGGGAGAGACCCAGTACTTC.

This clonotype was seen ten or more times. The chain has TRBV9 and TRBJ2-7; D is unclear. This CDR3 has 14 amino acids. Looked up from germline, CDR1 is SGDLS and CDR2 is YYNGEE. Trimming took off 0 bases at V and 2 bases at J, with 9 bases between the two ends. The CDR3 loop reads CASSVGAGPYEQYF. As DNA, the CDR3 is TGTGCCAGCAGCGTAGGAGCAGGCCCCTACGAGCAGTACTTC.

This clonotype was found many times. The V and J genes are TRBV18 and TRBJ2-2; 7 bases agree with TRBD1. Germline V lookup: CDR1 KGHSH, CDR2 LQKENI. The CDR3 is 15 residues long. Trimming cost V 4 bases and J 6 bases; bases outside gene matches: 8. This CDR3 reads CASSLQQGVSGELFF. CDR3 DNA sequence: TGTGCCAGCTCACTCCAGCAGGGGGTATCCGGGGAGCTGTTTTTT. The full variable domain, completed using reference TRBV18 and TRBJ2-2, is NAGVMQNPRHLVRRRGQEARLRCSPMKGHSHVYWYRQLPEEGLKFMVYLQKENIIDESGMPKERFSAEFPKEGPSILRIQQVVRGDSAAYFCASSLQQGVSGELFFGEGSRLTVL.

This clonotype was observed many times. This chain joins TRBV28 and TRBJ1-2; the D gene is possibly TRBD1 (5 bases). Trimming removed 2 bases from V and 9 bases from J, with 16 bases in between. The CDR3 sequence is 14 residues long. CDR1 and CDR2 (germline): MDHEN, SYDVKM. DNA of the CDR3: TGTGCCAGCAGTTTACAGGGTCGCCGAAATAGCTACACCTTC. Translating it yields CASSLQGRRNSYTF.

The chain couples TRBV28 to TRBJ2-7, with D possibly being TRBD2 (6 bases). The CDR3 has 13 residues. V dropped 10 bases and J dropped 4 bases, with 17 bases sitting between them. Germline values: CDR1 MDHEN, CDR2 SYDVKM. CDR3 nucleotides: TGTGCCACTGCGGGACGCAGATCGTACGAGCAGTACTTC. The encoded protein is CATAGRRSYEQYF. The full variable domain, rest sourced from reference TRBV28 and TRBJ2-7, is DVKVTQSSRYLVKRTGEKVFLECVQDMDHENMFWYRQDPGLGLRLIYFSYDVKMKEKGDIPEGYSVSREKKERFSLILESASTNQTSMYLCATAGRRSYEQYFGPGTRLTVT.

The chain is built from TRBV6-1 and TRBJ1-1; no clear D gene. CDR3 length: 10 amino acids. Trimming took off 7 bases at V and 12 bases at J, with 12 bases between the two ends. The V gene's germline CDR1 is MNHNS and CDR2 SASEGT. The CDR3 sequence: CASNGFLTFF. In DNA form, the CDR3 reads TGTGCCAGCAACGGATTCTTAACTTTCTTT.

The gene calls are TRBV6-5 and TRBJ2-7; TRBD1 aligns across 7 bases. Per germline, CDR1 MNHEY and CDR2 SVGAGI. The length of the CDR3 is 16 residues. After removal of 0 bases from V and 4 bases from J, the junction contained 9 bases not matched to a gene. The CDR3 region is CASSYSGVGRGYEQYF. Written as DNA, the CDR3 is TGTGCCAGCAGTTACTCCGGTGTGGGCAGGGGGTACGAGCAGTACTTC.

By proportion, this clonotype is medium-sized. V usage is TRBV12-3 or TRBV12-4 and J usage is TRBJ1-1; possibly TRBD1 for D (5 bases). The CDR3 is made up of 13 amino acids. Trimming removed 6 bases at V and 1 base at J, with 9 bases between. The CDR3 loop is CASSQGWNTEAFF. The CDR3 DNA sequence: TGTGCCAGCAGCCAGGGCTGGAACACTGAAGCTTTCTTT.

This clonotype was counted at least ten times. The chain joins TRBV6-1 to TRBJ1-5, with D unresolved. Looked up from germline, CDR1 is MNHNS and CDR2 is SASEGT. This CDR3 has 19 residues. Trimming removed 2 bases at V and 3 bases at J, with 23 bases between. This CDR3 reads CASSEYGAYFEQNNQPQHF. As DNA, the CDR3 is TGTGCCAGCAGTGAATATGGAGCTTACTTTGAACAGAACAATCAGCCCCAGCATTTT.